Sequencing of this TCR beta chain was carried out in a study of regulatory T cells in long-lasting Graves disease. This clonotype was recorded many times. From germline, CDR1 is KGHSH and CDR2 LQKENI. With 3 bases clipped from V and 6 bases from J, the junction kept 12 bases outside the gene matches. The CDR3 is made up of 16 amino acids. Stated time point: newly diagnosed GD, antithyroid drugs for less than 3 months. The TCR library used RNA extracted from PBMCs. In building TCR beta libraries, iRepertoire HTBI primers were used together with Arm-PCR of CDR3 regions. TCRdb called the multiplex PCR reads again in MiXCR, with one record for every CDR3 protein. The profile shows more than 350,000 distinct CDR3 sequences, approximately 15% of them singletons. These same data were also listed under a study on T cells in Graves' hyperthyroidism and ophthalmopathy. That study adds: During a first-round RT-PCR of the TCR CDR3, the HTBI primer set was used.

This chain connects TRBV18 to TRBJ2-7; 9 bases are shared with TRBD1. This TCR came from a woman younger than 45 with Graves disease. The sample consisted of peripheral blood mononuclear cells (PBMCs), taken at new diagnosis, from a patient treated with antithyroid drugs. CDR3 residues: CASSPYSSQGAVEQYF. The CDR3 DNA sequence: TGTGCCAGCTCACCGTACTCGTCACAGGGGGCGGTCGAGCAGTACTTC.